One and the same sample provided the 21 T cell receptor beta chains below, sequenced in a study of vaccination effects on CD4 cells after COVID-19 (dated 2022 in TCRdb). These receptors are not linked to any known antigen. The library was produced with the immunoSEQ multiplex PCR assay. In TCRdb, the immuneACCESS table is reduced to in-frame sequences with V and J assigned. These tables do not hold every clone; where another copy was compared, an unresolved V gene accounts for under half, and the others remain unexplained. The sample has 35,000 to 40,000 clones on record, 70% to 80% of them singletons. The ten largest make up approximately 15% of the sample. To identify antigen-specific CD4+ T cell clonotypes by their expansion, the ViraFEST assay first stimulated PBMC with viral peptide pools and then applied TCR sequencing. After approximately eleven days of culture, CD4+ T cells were isolated with the EasySep CD4+ T cell isolation kit. Convalescent patients had PCR-confirmed SARS-CoV-2 infection between March and December 2020, before Alpha, Beta and Delta variants emerged in the United States.

The sequences come from CD4+ T cells from PBMCs cultured with HCoV-NL63 spike peptides, collected before COVID-19 vaccination. According to the study, the label for this sample's cell subset or site signals: HCoV-NL63 spike overlapping peptide pool stimulation. Receptor source: a human donor who had a prior SARS-CoV-2 infection.

The J gene is TRBJ2-1, the V gene TRBV6-5, with D tentatively TRBD2 (5 bases). Germline V gene lookup returns CDR1 MNHEY and CDR2 SVGAGI. Trimming removed 6 bases at V and 5 bases at J, with 11 bases between. This CDR3 contains 13 residues. CDR3 coding DNA: TGTGCCAGCAGAATCCTAGCCCACAATGAGCAGTTCTTC. Amino acids: CASRILAHNEQFF.

This clone came up a few times. This sequence joins TRBV4-2 and TRBJ2-7; D may be TRBD1 or TRBD2 (5 bases each). The V end was cut by 1 base, the J end by 0 bases, with 10 bases between. Germline V gene data show CDR1 as LGHNA and CDR2 as YNFKEQ. The CDR3 covers 15 residues. The chain's CDR3 is CASSQVGGPSYEQYF. In DNA, the CDR3 is TGTGCCAGCAGCCAAGTTGGGGGTCCCTCCTACGAGCAGTACTTC.

The chain is built from TRBV2 and TRBJ1-1, with D uncertain. Per the germline V gene, CDR1 is SNHLY and CDR2 is FYNNEI. The CDR3 has 13 amino acids. V was shortened by 3 bases and J by 1 base, with 6 bases between the two germline ends. The CDR3 reads CASSEGWNTEAFF. In nucleotides, the CDR3 is TGTGCCAGCAGTGAGGGGTGGAACACTGAAGCTTTCTTT.

This clone was counted once. The chain carries TRBV29-1 and TRBJ2-3; 10 positions agree with TRBD2. Trimming took 7 bases from V and 8 from J; bases not matched to a gene: 12. CDR1 and CDR2 from the germline V gene are SQVTM and ANQGSEA. CDR3 size: 14 residues. The CDR3 coding sequence is TGCAGCGCCGCAGCGGGAGGGCCATGGGGTACGCAGTATTTT. Its translation is CSAAAGGPWGTQYF.

The gene calls are TRBV3-1 (or the pseudogene TRBV3-2) and TRBJ2-3, with D possibly TRBD1 on 6 matching bases. The germline V gene encodes CDR1 LGHDT and CDR2 YNNKEL (reference sequence). Trimming left V 5 bases short and J 2 bases short, with 11 bases between. The CDR3 length is 14 residues. The CDR3 DNA is TGTGCCAGCAGCTTGGGACATAACACAGATACGCAGTATTTT. Amino acid sequence: CASSLGHNTDTQYF.

The chain carries TRBV19 and TRBJ1-4; D uncertain. V was pared by 2 bases and J by 7 bases, with 14 bases between. CDR1 and CDR2 from the germline V gene are LNHDA and SQIVND (reference sequence). This CDR3 has 15 amino acids. The CDR3 loop reads CASSITPRKGEKLFF. DNA for the CDR3: TGTGCCAGTAGTATAACCCCGAGGAAGGGTGAAAAACTGTTTTTT.

The rearrangement links TRBV18 to TRBJ2-7, with D perhaps TRBD1 (6 bases). Germline CDR1 and CDR2: KGHSH and LQKENI. This CDR3 has 14 amino acids. Trimming took 2 bases from V and 3 from J, leaving 11 bases between them. CDR3: CASSPGQSYYEQYF. CDR3 nucleotides: TGTGCCAGCTCACCAGGACAGTCGTACTACGAGCAGTACTTC.

The genes are TRBV25-1 and TRBJ1-2, with D unclear. CDR3 length: 12 amino acids. Per the germline V gene, CDR1 is MGHDK and CDR2 is SYGVNS. The V and J ends lost 4 bases and 5 bases respectively, with 8 bases between them. CDR3 residues: CASSGWWYGYTF. The DNA of the CDR3 is TGTGCCAGCAGTGGATGGTGGTATGGCTACACCTTC.

The chain has TRBV6-2 or TRBV6-3 and TRBJ2-1; tentatively, D is TRBD2 (6 bases). With 0 bases removed from V and 5 bases from J, the gap between germline ends came to 17 bases. The CDR3 is made up of 17 amino acids. From germline, CDR1 is MNHEY and CDR2 SVGEGT. The CDR3 is CASSYSLVGTRNNEQFF. Written as DNA, the CDR3 is TGTGCCAGCAGTTACTCCCTGGTCGGGACTCGGAACAATGAGCAGTTCTTC.

The chain carries TRBV20-1 and TRBJ2-1; D possibly corresponds to TRBD1 (6 bases). The CDR3 has 14 residues. V shed 3 bases and J shed 4 bases, with 13 bases lying between them. From germline, CDR1 is DFQATT and CDR2 SNEGSKA (reference sequence). CDR3 sequence reads: CSASKGVSYNEQFF. CDR3 coding DNA: TGCAGTGCTAGTAAGGGGGTATCATACAATGAGCAGTTCTTC.

This chain links TRBV2 with TRBJ2-1, with 8 positions matching TRBD2. Germline CDR1 SNHLY, CDR2 FYNNEI. After removal of 7 bases from V and 8 bases from J, the junction contained 7 bases not matched to a gene. This CDR3 is built from 13 residues. The CDR3 sequence: CASNKRGGDEQFF. In DNA, the CDR3 is TGTGCCAGCAACAAACGGGGGGGCGATGAGCAGTTCTTC.

The chain couples TRBV5-1 to TRBJ1-2; D is uncertain. The V gene lost 1 base and the J gene lost 7 bases, with 11 bases spanning the gap. CDR3 length: 13 residues. Germline V gene data show CDR1 as SGHRS and CDR2 as YFSETQ. This CDR3 is CASSLQAGGGYTF. The CDR3 DNA is TGCGCCAGCAGCTTGCAAGCGGGAGGTGGCTACACCTTC.

The rearrangement uses TRBV11-2 and TRBJ2-1; 12 nucleotides align to TRBD2. Germline V gene sequence: CDR1 SGHAT, CDR2 FQNNGV. The CDR3 has 15 residues. V was clipped by 4 bases and J by 4 bases; unmatched bases: 2. The CDR3 DNA reads as TGTGCCAGCAGCTGGACTAGCGGGGCTTACAATGAGCAGTTCTTC. It specifies CASSWTSGAYNEQFF. The full variable domain, rest sourced from reference TRBV11-2 and TRBJ2-1, is EAGVAQSPRYKIIEKRQSVAFWCNPISGHATLYWYQQILGQGPKLLIQFQNNGVVDDSQLPKDRFSAERLKGVDSTLKIQPAKLEDSAVYLCASSWTSGAYNEQFFGPGTRLTVL.

This chain links TRBV27 with TRBJ2-3, with D uncertain. V was shortened by 1 base and J by 6 bases, with 8 bases between the two germline ends. Germline CDR1 and CDR2: MNHEY and SMNVEV (reference sequence). The CDR3 spans 13 residues. This chain's CDR3 is CASSLFRLDTQYF. CDR3 coding DNA: TGTGCCAGCAGTTTATTCCGCTTGGATACGCAGTATTTT.

J is TRBJ2-3 and V is TRBV5-5; 9 positions match TRBD2. V lost 2 bases to trimming and J lost 2 bases; unmatched junction nucleotides: 12. The germline gives CDR1 SGHKS, CDR2 YYEKEE (reference sequence). The CDR3 has 18 residues. CDR3 loop: CASSLRLAGPSLTDTQYF. For the CDR3, the DNA is TGTGCCAGCAGCTTACGGCTAGCGGGACCCTCACTCACAGATACGCAGTATTTT.

The genes are TRBV19 and TRBJ2-7, with TRBD1 matching 7 bases. Germline V gene data show CDR1 as LNHDA and CDR2 as SQIVND (reference sequence). V gave up 6 bases and J gave up 2 bases; unmatched junction bases: 10. CDR3 size: 15 residues. The CDR3 nucleotides read TGTGCCAGTAGCACCGGGACAGCCACCACCTACGAGCAGTACTTC. It specifies CASSTGTATTYEQYF.

This sequence joins TRBV4-2 and TRBJ2-2; 7 bases agree with TRBD2. V trimming: 6 bases; J trimming: 6 bases; junction bases outside the gene matches: 10. This CDR3 contains 15 residues. Germline CDR1 and CDR2: LGHNA and YNFKEQ. In nucleotides, the CDR3 is TGTGCCAGCAGAGGAAGCGGGAATTCCGCCGGGGAGCTGTTTTTT. Translation gives CASRGSGNSAGELFF.

This clone was seen just once. This rearrangement joins TRBV5-1 to TRBJ2-5; D may match TRBD1 or TRBD2 (5 bases each). Germline lookup yields CDR1 SGHRS and CDR2 YFSETQ. This CDR3 is 16 amino acids long. V was trimmed by 2 bases and J by 1 base, leaving 15 bases between them. The CDR3 sequence is CASSFGTPGAQETQYF. The CDR3 region has the DNA TGCGCCAGCAGCTTCGGAACCCCCGGGGCCCAAGAGACCCAGTACTTC.

J is TRBJ2-7 and V is TRBV4-2; D might be TRBD2 (6 bases). V was shortened by 2 bases and J by 2 bases, with 13 bases between the two germline ends. The CDR3 is made up of 15 amino acids. CDR1 and CDR2 from the germline V gene are LGHNA and YNFKEQ. The CDR3 is CASSQTGRDPYEQYF. In DNA form, the CDR3 reads TGTGCCAGCAGCCAAACCGGGAGAGACCCCTACGAGCAGTACTTC.

V is TRBV19 and J is TRBJ1-2; D unresolved. Between the trimmed V and J ends, which lost 3 bases and 2 bases, there was a span of 7 bases. This CDR3 is 13 amino acids long. Germline V gives CDR1 LNHDA, CDR2 SQIVND (reference sequence). As DNA, the CDR3 is TGTGCCAGTAGTATGCGGCAGAACTATGGCTACACCTTC. This gives the protein CASSMRQNYGYTF.

CDR3 region: CASSRLIFTEAFF. The CDR3 bases are TGTGCCAGCAGCCGCCTAATTTTCACTGAAGCTTTCTTT. V is TRBV7-2 and J is TRBJ1-1, with D hard to call. V lost 5 bases and J 4 bases, leaving 11 bases between the germline ends. CDR1 and CDR2 (germline): SGHTA, FQGNSA. The CDR3 has 13 amino acids. Looking up the rest from reference TRBV7-2 and TRBJ1-1 gives the full variable domain: GAGVSQSPSNKVTEKGKDVELRCDPISGHTALYWYRQSLGQGLEFLIYFQGNSAPDKSGLPSDRFSAERTGGSVSTLTIQRTQQEDSAVYLCASSRLIFTEAFFGQGTRLTVV.